These T cell receptor beta chains were read from a single sample in a study of blood T cell repertoires in COVID-19. Sequenced by immunoSEQ multiplex PCR; TCRdb stores in-frame clones only, minus some. Of 40,000 to 45,000 clones listed, approximately 90% are singletons. The material sequenced was peripheral blood. These receptors were taken from a human donor in a cohort sampled during active COVID-19. The CDR3 runs from the conserved cysteine through the conserved F or W. The D gene is left open where the match is weak. Where a row states a size, it is once, few, many or the class of an expanded clone; other rows omit it.

abundance	len	d_gene	v_gene	j_gene	CDR3nt	CDR3aa
-	13	-	TRBV19	TRBJ1-1	TGTGCCAGTAGTATTGATACGGTGACTGAAGCTTTCTTT	CASSIDTVTEAFF
-	15	TRBD1	TRBV27	TRBJ2-5	TGTGCCAGCAGCACAGACAGGGGAGGAATTGGGACCCAGTACTTC	CASSTDRGGIGTQYF
once	11	-	TRBV4-1	TRBJ2-2	TGCGCCAGCAGTGTCCACGGGGAGCTGTTTTTT	CASSVHGELFF
-	15	-	TRBV9	TRBJ1-2	TGTGCCAGCAGCGCATGGCGGTCGGGAAACTATGGCTACACCTTC	CASSAWRSGNYGYTF
-	12	-	TRBV30	TRBJ2-1	TGTGCCTGGGGGCCGACCCGGGGGGAGCAGTTCTTC	CAWGPTRGEQFF
-	15	-	TRBV15	TRBJ2-2	TGTGCCACCAGCGCCCGGGATCCCCGGGCCGGGGAGCTGTTTTTT	CATSARDPRAGELFF
-	13	-	TRBV12-3/TRBV12-4	TRBJ2-2	TGTGCCAGCAGTTTCCCAGGGGCCGGGGAGCTGTTTTTT	CASSFPGAGELFF
-	13	-	TRBV12-3/TRBV12-4	TRBJ2-1	TGTGCCAGCAGTTTACTAATCCTTCGTGAGCAGTTCTTC	CASSLLILREQFF
-	15	-	TRBV19	TRBJ2-6	TGTGCCAGTAGAAGACAGTTCTACGGGGCCAACGTCCTGACTTTC	CASRRQFYGANVLTF
-	19	TRBD2	TRBV3-1/TRBV3-2	TRBJ2-4	TGTGCCAGCAGCCAAGTGGTCTCGCGGGAGGGCCTGGTCAAAAACATTCAGTACTTC	CASSQVVSREGLVKNIQYF
-	13	-	TRBV7-8	TRBJ2-7	TGTGCCAGCAGCTTAGGGGCTGTTTACGAGCAGTACTTC	CASSLGAVYEQYF
-	14	-	TRBV3-1/TRBV3-2	TRBJ1-1	TGTGCCAGCAGCCAGGCGGTCATGAACACTGAAGCTTTCTTT	CASSQAVMNTEAFF
-	10	-	TRBV12-3/TRBV12-4	TRBJ2-7	TGTGCTTTGGGGGGCTACGAGCAGTACTTC	CALGGYEQYF
once	15	-	TRBV5-1	TRBJ1-4	TGCGCCAGCAGCCCGCGGAGTGCAACTAATGAAAAACTGTTTTTT	CASSPRSATNEKLFF
-	14	TRBD1	TRBV5-1	TRBJ2-3	TGCGCCAGCAGCTTGGGGGAACAGGGGGCCACGCAGTATTTT	CASSLGEQGATQYF
-	16	TRBD2	TRBV5-4	TRBJ2-5	TGTGCCAGCACCTCTGGGGAGACTAGCGGGAGGAAGACCCAGTACTTC	CASTSGETSGRKTQYF
-	14	TRBD1	TRBV7-9	TRBJ2-3	TGTGCCAGCAGTCCGACAGGGGAAGGAGATACGCAGTATTTT	CASSPTGEGDTQYF
-	16	-	TRBV7-2	TRBJ2-2	TGTGCCAGCAGGCGTGGGGGGATGAGTAACACCGGGGAGCTGTTTTTT	CASRRGGMSNTGELFF
-	15	-	TRBV7-9	TRBJ2-7	TGTGCCAGCAGCTTAGACAGGAAATCGACCTACGAGCAGTACTTC	CASSLDRKSTYEQYF
-	15	-	TRBV30	TRBJ2-2	TGTGCCTGGAGTGTTGGCAGGCCTAACACCGGGGAGCTGTTTTTT	CAWSVGRPNTGELFF
once	15	TRBD1	TRBV2	TRBJ2-5	TGTGCCAGCAGTTCGGGACAGGGGAGGGGAGAGACCCAGTACTTC	CASSSGQGRGETQYF
-	14	TRBD1	TRBV19	TRBJ2-7	TGTGCCAGCGGACAGGGGGGTTCCTGGGACGAGCAGTACTTC	CASGQGGSWDEQYF
-	16	-	TRBV5-6	TRBJ1-1	TGTGCCAGCAGCTTGGTGGCAGTTAAAATGAACACTGAAGCTTTCTTT	CASSLVAVKMNTEAFF
-	15	-	TRBV21-1	TRBJ2-1	TGTGCCAGCAGCATAAGGACTCCGAATTGGAATGAGCAGTTCTTC	CASSIRTPNWNEQFF
-	15	TRBD1	TRBV15	TRBJ1-5	TGTGCCACCAGCAGAGATCGACAGGGAGGTCAGCCCCAGCATTTT	CATSRDRQGGQPQHF
-	13	-	TRBV25-1	TRBJ1-3	TGTGCCAGCAGTGCCCCGGGTAGAAACACCATATATTTT	CASSAPGRNTIYF
-	15	-	TRBV7-2	TRBJ1-2	TGTGCCAGCAGCTTAGTCTTCAGGGATGGGCTAGGCTACACCTTC	CASSLVFRDGLGYTF
-	15	-	TRBV2	TRBJ2-1	TGTGCCAGCAGCGAGAAATCTATCGGGTCCAATGAGCAGTTCTTC	CASSEKSIGSNEQFF
-	13	-	TRBV7-9	TRBJ2-7	TGTGCCAGCAGCTATAAGGCGGCCTACGAGCAGTACTTC	CASSYKAAYEQYF
-	13	-	TRBV6-4	TRBJ2-1	TGTGCCAGCAGTGATCGGGGCTACAATGAGCAGTTCTTC	CASSDRGYNEQFF
once	14	TRBD1	TRBV5-6	TRBJ1-2	TGTGCCAGCTTCGAGACAGGGGCCGACTATGGCTACACCTTC	CASFETGADYGYTF
-	14	-	TRBV7-9	TRBJ2-4	TGTGCCAGCAGTTCTAGCTTAGCCAAAAACATTCAGTACTTC	CASSSSLAKNIQYF
-	16	TRBD2	TRBV18	TRBJ2-7	TGTGCCAGCTCGCTCGGAGGGACTAGGGAGCACCCCGAGCAGTACTTC	CASSLGGTREHPEQYF
-	14	TRBD2	TRBV13	TRBJ2-3	TGTGCCAGCAGCCTCGGACTAGCGGGGGGGCCGGGGATATTT	CASSLGLAGGPGIF
-	15	-	TRBV29-1	TRBJ2-3	TGCAGCGTTTCCCTGGGGACAACCTACACAGATACGCAGTATTTT	CSVSLGTTYTDTQYF
-	11	-	TRBV20-1	TRBJ2-5	TGCAGTGCTAGACGGACGGGAACCCAGTACTTC	CSARRTGTQYF
-	17	TRBD1	TRBV7-6	TRBJ2-5	TGTGCCAGCAGCTTAGGAGCGAGGACAGGGTTAGGGGAGACCCAGTACTTC	CASSLGARTGLGETQYF
-	15	-	TRBV19	TRBJ1-2	TGTGCCAGTAGTATAGAGGTCCAGGGTGGCTATGGCTACACCTTC	CASSIEVQGGYGYTF
-	15	TRBD2	TRBV7-9	TRBJ2-3	TGTGCCAGCAGCTTAAATAGCGGGGGTACAGATACGCAGTATTTT	CASSLNSGGTDTQYF